This is a list of T cell receptor beta chains from one sample in a study of blood T cell repertoires in COVID-19. Clones were read by immunoSEQ multiplex PCR, and TCRdb kept only the in-frame ones, dropping some. Here the sample spans approximately 130,000 clones, roughly 86% being singletons. Sequences were obtained from peripheral blood. The receptors derive from a woman aged 45 to 65 who had recovered from COVID-19. Each CDR3 is given with its conserved first and last residue. A D gene is named only where the DNA matches it firmly. Clone size is not always given. Where it is, it says once, few, many or a class for expanded clones.

few,TRBV19,TRBD2,TRBJ2-5,TGTGCCAGTAGTCCGCGTAGCGGGAGTGGGGAGACCCAGTACTTC,CASSPRSGSGETQYF
NA,TRBV7-3,NA,TRBJ1-3,TGTGCCAGCAAGCACAGCTCTGGAAACACCATATATTTT,CASKHSSGNTIYF
once,TRBV5-1,NA,TRBJ1-2,TGCGCCAGCAGCTTGTTGGAAGACTCCGGCTACACCTTC,CASSLLEDSGYTF
NA,TRBV7-3,TRBD2,TRBJ2-7,TGTGCCAGCAGCTTAAGGGGCGGGGGAGCCTACGAGCAGTACTTC,CASSLRGGGAYEQYF
NA,TRBV6-2/TRBV6-3,NA,TRBJ1-5,TGTGCCAGCAGTGCTAGAGATCAGCCCCAGCATTTT,CASSARDQPQHF
NA,TRBV6-1,TRBD1,TRBJ2-7,TGTGCCAGCAGTGAAGCAGCCGGGACAGTCTACGAGCAGTACTTC,CASSEAAGTVYEQYF
NA,TRBV7-8,TRBD2,TRBJ2-2,TGTGCCAGCAGCTCGGTTGGCGGGGGGTACACCGGGGAGCTGTTTTTT,CASSSVGGGYTGELFF
NA,TRBV2,NA,TRBJ1-4,TGTGCCAGCAACGGTCCGGGACTTGAAAAACTGTTTTTT,CASNGPGLEKLFF
NA,TRBV9,NA,TRBJ2-5,TGTGCCAGCAGCCAACGGCCAGGTCAAGAGACCCAGTACTTC,CASSQRPGQETQYF
NA,TRBV5-5,NA,TRBJ1-4,TGTGCCAGCAGCCCCGGGAACAGAGCTGAAAAACTGTTTTTT,CASSPGNRAEKLFF
NA,TRBV24-1,TRBD2,TRBJ2-1,TGTGCCACCAGTGATTTGGGATCCGGGACTAGCGGGACCAATGAGCAGTTCTTC,CATSDLGSGTSGTNEQFF
NA,TRBV11-3,NA,TRBJ2-7,TGTGCCAGCAGCTTAGATTTGCAGGGGGAGCAGTACTTC,CASSLDLQGEQYF
once,TRBV4-3,NA,TRBJ2-3,TGCGCCAGCAGCCAAAGTGAGCGGCAGTATTTT,CASSQSERQYF
NA,TRBV7-3,NA,TRBJ1-1,TGTGCCAGCAGCCCGGCGGGGTCGAACACTGAAGCTTTCTTT,CASSPAGSNTEAFF
NA,TRBV2,TRBD1,TRBJ2-3,TGTGCCAGCACACCCCGGACAGGGGGAATCACAGATACGCAGTATTTT,CASTPRTGGITDTQYF
NA,TRBV7-8,NA,TRBJ1-2,TGTGCCAGCAGCTCCCTTCCCCGTGGGAGGGACTATGGCTACACCTTC,CASSSLPRGRDYGYTF
NA,TRBV19,NA,TRBJ1-2,TGTGCCAGTAGTGTCGACACGAACAGGAAGAATGGCTACACCTTC,CASSVDTNRKNGYTF
NA,TRBV5-4,NA,TRBJ2-3,TGTGCCAGCAGCCTCAGGGCGGGGGCAACAGATACGCAGTATTTT,CASSLRAGATDTQYF
NA,TRBV15,TRBD2,TRBJ2-7,TGTGCCACCAGCAGAGGAGTTGCGGGAGTTCTTAACGAGCAGTACTTC,CATSRGVAGVLNEQYF
NA,TRBV27,TRBD1,TRBJ1-6,TGTGCCAGCAGTTTCCGTGCCCAGGGGGGCTATAATTCACCCCTCCACTTT,CASSFRAQGGYNSPLHF
NA,TRBV9,NA,TRBJ2-3,TGTGCCAGCAGCCCTCGACTAGATACGCAGTATTTT,CASSPRLDTQYF
NA,TRBV19,NA,TRBJ1-3,TGTGCCAGTAGTATAACCTCAGGGACTGGAAACACCATATATTTT,CASSITSGTGNTIYF
NA,TRBV18,NA,TRBJ1-4,TGTGCCAGCTCACCCGTGGGGGGTGAAAAACTGTTTTTT,CASSPVGGEKLFF
NA,TRBV19,TRBD1,TRBJ1-6,TGTGCCAGTAGTATTGGGACAGGGGTTTCACCCCTCCACTTT,CASSIGTGVSPLHF
NA,TRBV5-4,NA,TRBJ2-5,TGTGCCAGCAGCTTGGAGGGCCGCAGTAGGGGCCAGTACTTC,CASSLEGRSRGQYF
NA,TRBV21-1,NA,TRBJ2-6,TGTGCCAGCACGCGGGACGAAAACTCTGGGGCCAACGTCCTGACTTTC,CASTRDENSGANVLTF
NA,TRBV18,TRBD1,TRBJ1-1,TGTGCCAGCTCGGTACAGGGACAGCTGAACACTGAAGCTTTCTTT,CASSVQGQLNTEAFF